This T cell receptor beta chain was documented in a study of T cell responses to AZD1222 COVID-19 vaccine. Study-wide points: Reportedly, nearly half the spike-specific TCRs target unmutated variant regions. Two AZD1222 administrations were followed by greater Spike-specific TCR breadth and depth. Sampled repertoires all dated from after the peak T cell response.

The data were produced by immunoSEQ multiplex PCR, yet TCRdb's version contains in-frame clones alone and is incomplete. The data show tens of thousands of clones, 70% to 80% seen once. This CDR3 has 18 residues. The V and J ends lost 3 bases and 0 bases respectively, with 18 bases between them. Germline V gene sequence: CDR1 KGHSH, CDR2 LQKENI. This clone was counted only a few times. Its antigen is still unknown. The genes are TRBV18 and TRBJ1-5; D gene unclear. Sequences were derived from peripheral blood, sampled on day 0 of AZD1222 vaccination. This sequence originates from an adult in good health. CDR3 sequence reads: CASSPVGRRPISNQPQHF. The CDR3 coding sequence is TGTGCCAGCTCACCGGTTGGCAGGCGACCCATTAGCAATCAGCCCCAGCATTTT.